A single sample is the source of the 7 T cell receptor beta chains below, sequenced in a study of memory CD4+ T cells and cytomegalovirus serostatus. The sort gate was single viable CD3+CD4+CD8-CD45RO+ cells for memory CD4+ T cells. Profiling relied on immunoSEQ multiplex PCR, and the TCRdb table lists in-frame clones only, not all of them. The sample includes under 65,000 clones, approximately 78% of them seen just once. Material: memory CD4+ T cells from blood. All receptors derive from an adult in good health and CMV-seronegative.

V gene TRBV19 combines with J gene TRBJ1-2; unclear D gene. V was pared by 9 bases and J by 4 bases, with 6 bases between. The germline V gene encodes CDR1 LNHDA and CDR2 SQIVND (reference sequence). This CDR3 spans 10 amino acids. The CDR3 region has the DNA TGTGCCAGCGGAACCTATGGCTACACCTTC. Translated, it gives CASGTYGYTF.

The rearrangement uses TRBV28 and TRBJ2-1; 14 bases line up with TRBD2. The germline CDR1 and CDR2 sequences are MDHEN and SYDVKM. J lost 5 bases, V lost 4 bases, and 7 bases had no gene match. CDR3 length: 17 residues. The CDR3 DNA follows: TGTGCCAGCAGTTCCCGACTAGCGGGAGGGCCTCACAATGAGCAGTTCTTC. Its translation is CASSSRLAGGPHNEQFF.

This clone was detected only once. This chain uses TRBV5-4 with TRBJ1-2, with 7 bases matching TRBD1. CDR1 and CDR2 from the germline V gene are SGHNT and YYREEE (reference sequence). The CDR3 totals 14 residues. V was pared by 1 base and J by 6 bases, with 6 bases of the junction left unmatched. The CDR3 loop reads CASSLTQGRDGYTF. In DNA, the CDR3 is TGTGCCAGCAGCTTGACACAGGGGCGGGATGGCTACACCTTC.

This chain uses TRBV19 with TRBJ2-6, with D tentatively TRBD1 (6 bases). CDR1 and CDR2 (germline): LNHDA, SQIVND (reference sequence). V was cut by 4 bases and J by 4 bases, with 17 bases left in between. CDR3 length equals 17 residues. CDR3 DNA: TGTGCCAGTAGTAGGACAGACCCGTCGTCGGGGGCCAACGTCCTGACTTTC. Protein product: CASSRTDPSSGANVLTF.

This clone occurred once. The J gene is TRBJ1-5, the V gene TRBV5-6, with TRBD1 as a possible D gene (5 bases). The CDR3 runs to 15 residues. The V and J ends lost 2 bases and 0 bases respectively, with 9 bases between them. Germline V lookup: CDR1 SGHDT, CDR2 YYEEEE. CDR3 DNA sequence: TGTGCCAGCAGCTTTCGGGGGTATAGCAATCAGCCCCAGCATTTT. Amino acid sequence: CASSFRGYSNQPQHF. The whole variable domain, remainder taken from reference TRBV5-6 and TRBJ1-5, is DAGVTQSPTHLIKTRGQQVTLRCSPKSGHDTVSWYQQALGQGPQFIFQYYEEEERQRGNFPDRFSGHQFPNYSSELNVNALLLGDSALYLCASSFRGYSNQPQHFGDGTRLSIL.

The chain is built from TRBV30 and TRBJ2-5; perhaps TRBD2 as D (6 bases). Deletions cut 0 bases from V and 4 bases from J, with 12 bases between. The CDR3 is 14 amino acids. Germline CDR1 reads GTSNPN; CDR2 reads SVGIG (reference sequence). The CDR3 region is CAWSVAGLGETQYF. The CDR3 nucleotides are TGTGCCTGGAGTGTTGCGGGATTGGGAGAGACCCAGTACTTC. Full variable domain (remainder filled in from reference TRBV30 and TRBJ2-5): SQTIHQWPATLVQPVGSPLSLECTVEGTSNPNLYWYRQAAGRGLQLLFYSVGIGQISSEVPQNLSASRPQDRQFILSSKKLLLSDSGFYLCAWSVAGLGETQYFGPGTRLLVL.

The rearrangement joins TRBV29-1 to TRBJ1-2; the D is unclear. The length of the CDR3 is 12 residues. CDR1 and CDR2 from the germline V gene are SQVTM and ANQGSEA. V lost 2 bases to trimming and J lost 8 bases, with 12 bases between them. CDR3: CSVEISGGGYTF. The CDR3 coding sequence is TGCAGCGTTGAAATATCAGGAGGCGGCTACACCTTC.